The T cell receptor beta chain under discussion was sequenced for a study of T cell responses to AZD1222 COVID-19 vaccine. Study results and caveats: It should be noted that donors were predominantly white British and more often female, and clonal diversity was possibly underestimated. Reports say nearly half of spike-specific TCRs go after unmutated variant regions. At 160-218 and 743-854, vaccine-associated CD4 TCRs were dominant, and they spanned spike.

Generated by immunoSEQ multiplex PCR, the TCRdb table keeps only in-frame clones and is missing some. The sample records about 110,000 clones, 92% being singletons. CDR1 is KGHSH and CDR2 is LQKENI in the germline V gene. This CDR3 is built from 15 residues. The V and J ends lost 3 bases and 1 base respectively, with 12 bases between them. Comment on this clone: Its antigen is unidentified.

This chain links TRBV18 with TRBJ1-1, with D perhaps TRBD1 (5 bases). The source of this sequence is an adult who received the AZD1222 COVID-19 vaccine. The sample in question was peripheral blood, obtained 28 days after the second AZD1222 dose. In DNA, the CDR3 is TGTGCCAGCTCACCGCGACAGTCCCGGAACACTGAAGCTTTCTTT. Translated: CASSPRQSRNTEAFF.